The 4 T cell receptor beta chains below were found in one sample sequenced in a study of radiotherapy plus CTLA-4 blockade in lung cancer. The protocol was immunoSEQ multiplex PCR, while the TCRdb copy is restricted to in-frame clones and leaves out a portion. This sample has 50,000 to 70,000 clones; 70% to 80% occur once, and the top ten carry 3% to 4%. The input for sequencing was peripheral blood, taken from a patient treated with radiotherapy plus ipilimumab. Receptor source: a human donor with non-small cell lung cancer who had a partial response to radiotherapy plus ipilimumab.

This chain joins TRBV4-1 and TRBJ1-4, with TRBD1 matching 11 bases. V lost 4 bases, J lost 7 bases, and 2 bases stayed unmatched. The CDR3 contains 14 residues. Germline-derived CDR1 and CDR2 are MGHRA and YSYEKL. The CDR3: CASSLDRGREKLFF. The CDR3 DNA sequence: TGCGCCAGCAGCCTGGACAGGGGGCGTGAAAAACTGTTTTTT.

The chain combines TRBV11-2 with TRBJ2-7, with 12 positions matching TRBD2. The CDR3 loop spans 15 amino acids. The germline CDR1 and CDR2 sequences are SGHAT and FQNNGV. With V trimmed by 1 base and J by 2 bases, 0 bases remained unmatched. The CDR3 DNA sequence: TGTGCCAGCAGCTTAGGGACTAGCGGGACCTACGAGCAGTACTTC. Its translation is CASSLGTSGTYEQYF.

The rearrangement joins TRBV7-3 to TRBJ2-3; maybe TRBD2 (6 bases). The germline V gene has CDR1 SGHTA and CDR2 FQGTGA. This CDR3 is 16 amino acids long. V lost 2 bases to trimming and J lost 2 bases, with 14 bases between them. The CDR3 coding sequence is TGTGCCAGCAGCTTAGGGGAGGCTCGATTCACAGATACGCAGTATTTT. Protein: CASSLGEARFTDTQYF.

The chain uses TRBV6-5 and TRBJ1-1; no clear D. This CDR3 is 15 amino acids long. CDR1 and CDR2 (germline): MNHEY, SVGAGI. V was trimmed by 4 bases and J by 2 bases, leaving 14 bases between them. The CDR3 spells CASSFTSVINTEAFF. DNA for the CDR3: TGTGCCAGCAGTTTTACCTCAGTAATCAACACTGAAGCTTTCTTT.